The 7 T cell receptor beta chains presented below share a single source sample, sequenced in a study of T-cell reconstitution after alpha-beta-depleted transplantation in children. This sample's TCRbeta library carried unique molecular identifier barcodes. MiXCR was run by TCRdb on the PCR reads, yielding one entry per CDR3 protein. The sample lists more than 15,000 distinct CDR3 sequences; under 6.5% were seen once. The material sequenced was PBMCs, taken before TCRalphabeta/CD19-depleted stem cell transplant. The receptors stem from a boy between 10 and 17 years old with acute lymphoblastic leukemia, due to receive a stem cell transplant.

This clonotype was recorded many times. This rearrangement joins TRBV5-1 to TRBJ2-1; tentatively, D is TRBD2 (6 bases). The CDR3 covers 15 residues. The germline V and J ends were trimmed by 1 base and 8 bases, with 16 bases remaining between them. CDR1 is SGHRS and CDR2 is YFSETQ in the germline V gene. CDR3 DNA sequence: TGCGCCAGCAGCTTGTTCGTCGGGGGTGGCTATGAGCAGTTCTTC. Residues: CASSLFVGGGYEQFF.

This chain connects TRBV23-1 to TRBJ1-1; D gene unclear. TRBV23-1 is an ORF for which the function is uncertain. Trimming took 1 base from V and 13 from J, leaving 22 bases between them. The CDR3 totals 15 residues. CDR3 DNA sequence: TGCGCCAGCAGTCAATATCCTAGGATCCGGATGCATTTTTTCTTT. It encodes CASSQYPRIRMHFFF.

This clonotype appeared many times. The CDR3 nucleotides read TGTGCCAGCGCGATGACTCCTGAGGGGGCCAACGTCCTGACTTTC. It encodes CASAMTPEGANVLTF. The chain carries TRBV19 and TRBJ2-6; no firm D call. The V gene lost 9 bases and the J gene lost 4 bases, with 16 bases spanning the gap. Germline V gene sequence: CDR1 LNHDA, CDR2 SQIVND (reference sequence). This CDR3 has 15 residues.

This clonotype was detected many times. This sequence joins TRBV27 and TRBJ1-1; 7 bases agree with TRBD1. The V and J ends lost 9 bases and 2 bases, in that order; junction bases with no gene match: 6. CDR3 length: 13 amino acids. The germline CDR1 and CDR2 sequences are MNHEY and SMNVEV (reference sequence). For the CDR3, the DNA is TGTGCCAGTTCCCGGGACAGCAACACTGAAGCTTTCTTT. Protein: CASSRDSNTEAFF.

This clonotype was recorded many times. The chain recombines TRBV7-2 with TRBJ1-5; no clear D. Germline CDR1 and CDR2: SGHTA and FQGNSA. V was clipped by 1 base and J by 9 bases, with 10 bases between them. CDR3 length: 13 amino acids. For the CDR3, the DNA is TGTGCCAGCAGCTTAGAGGTCCAAGGGCCCCAGCATTTT. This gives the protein CASSLEVQGPQHF. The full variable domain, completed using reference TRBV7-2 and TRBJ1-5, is GAGVSQSPSNKVTEKGKDVELRCDPISGHTALYWYRQSLGQGLEFLIYFQGNSAPDKSGLPSDRFSAERTGGSVSTLTIQRTQQEDSAVYLCASSLEVQGPQHFGDGTRLSIL.

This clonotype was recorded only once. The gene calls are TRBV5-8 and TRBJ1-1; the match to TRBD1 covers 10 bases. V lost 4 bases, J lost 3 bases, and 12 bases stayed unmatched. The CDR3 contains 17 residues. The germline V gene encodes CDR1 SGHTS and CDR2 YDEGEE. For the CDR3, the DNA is TGTGCCAGCAGCATCTTTAGGGACAGGGGTTCCCACACTGAAGCTTTCTTT. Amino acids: CASSIFRDRGSHTEAFF.

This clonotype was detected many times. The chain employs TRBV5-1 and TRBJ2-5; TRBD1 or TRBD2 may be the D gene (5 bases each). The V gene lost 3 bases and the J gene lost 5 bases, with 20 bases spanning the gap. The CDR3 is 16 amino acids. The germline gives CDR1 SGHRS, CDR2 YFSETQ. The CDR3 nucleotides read TGCGCCAGCAGCTGGGGGTCTCCCCCAGTGGGGGAGACCCAGTACTTC. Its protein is CASSWGSPPVGETQYF.